Presented here are 21 T cell receptor beta chains from one specimen sequenced in a study of blood T cell repertoires in COVID-19 (dated by TCRdb to the early 2020s). Receptor libraries were prepared by the immunoSEQ multiplex PCR assay. Here the immuneACCESS table is served through TCRdb, limited to in-frame sequences with V and J called. Missing clones are a known gap in these copies; in checked studies unresolved V genes cover under half, and the rest lacks a known reason. The sample table contains about 180,000 clones; only one count was recorded for approximately 88% of them. About 7% of the sample comes from the top ten. The sequenced material came from peripheral blood. These receptors were taken from a woman in her forties with COVID-19, enrolled during active disease.

The chain employs TRBV10-1 and TRBJ1-4; D gene uncertain. The CDR3 is made up of 15 amino acids. Germline CDR1 WNHNN, CDR2 SYGVQD (reference sequence). V was pared by 3 bases and J by 6 bases, with 14 bases between. The DNA for the CDR3 is TGCGCCAGCAGTGACACGGGAAGTGGCGATGAAAAACTGTTTTTT. It yields the protein CASSDTGSGDEKLFF.

The rearrangement uses TRBV6-4 and TRBJ2-6, with D maybe TRBD1 (6 bases). The germline gives CDR1 MRHNA, CDR2 SNTAGT. Between the trimmed V and J ends, which lost 11 bases and 0 bases, there was a span of 17 bases. CDR3 length equals 16 residues. DNA of the CDR3: TGTGCCCGTCAGGACAGTGGAGACTCTGGGGCCAACGTCCTGACTTTC. Translated, it gives CARQDSGDSGANVLTF.

This chain joins TRBV18 and TRBJ2-1; the match to TRBD2 covers 9 bases. Per the germline V gene, CDR1 is KGHSH and CDR2 is LQKENI. The CDR3 totals 16 residues. V lost 3 bases, J lost 3 bases, and 6 bases stayed unmatched. CDR3 DNA sequence: TGTGCCAGCTCACCTTCGCTAGCGGGGAACTACAATGAGCAGTTCTTC. Its protein product is CASSPSLAGNYNEQFF. Supplemented by reference TRBV18 and TRBJ2-1, the full variable domain reads NAGVMQNPRHLVRRRGQEARLRCSPMKGHSHVYWYRQLPEEGLKFMVYLQKENIIDESGMPKERFSAEFPKEGPSILRIQQVVRGDSAAYFCASSPSLAGNYNEQFFGPGTRLTVL.

The rearrangement uses TRBV5-1 and TRBJ1-4; D is perhaps TRBD1 (5 bases). V gave up 1 base and J gave up 0 bases, with 19 bases separating them. Germline V gene lookup returns CDR1 SGHRS and CDR2 YFSETQ. The CDR3 covers 19 residues. The CDR3: CASSLSAGGAGATNEKLFF. The CDR3 nucleotides read TGCGCCAGCAGCTTGTCGGCCGGGGGTGCGGGGGCAACTAATGAAAAACTGTTTTTT.

The chain is built from TRBV5-1 and TRBJ2-3; TRBD2 matches 13 bases. CDR3 length: 16 residues. Germline trimming cut 4 bases from V and 5 bases from J; bases unmatched to any gene: 7. The germline CDR1 and CDR2 sequences are SGHRS and YFSETQ. The CDR3 DNA follows: TGCGCCAGCAGCCCGGGGACTAGCGGGAAAGTAGATACGCAGTATTTT. This codes for CASSPGTSGKVDTQYF.

The chain has TRBV5-1 and TRBJ2-1; TRBD1 aligns across 7 bases. CDR1 and CDR2 from the germline V gene are SGHRS and YFSETQ. V trimming: 0 bases; J trimming: 6 bases; junction bases outside the gene matches: 3. The length of the CDR3 is 14 residues. The chain's CDR3 is CASSLDRGGNEQFF. The CDR3 bases are TGCGCCAGCAGCTTGGACAGGGGCGGCAATGAGCAGTTCTTC.

V usage is TRBV4-1 and J usage is TRBJ2-1; perhaps TRBD2 as D (6 bases). Trimming stripped 0 bases from V and 4 bases from J, with 10 bases between. This CDR3 has 15 residues. The germline CDR1 and CDR2 sequences are MGHRA and YSYEKL. The CDR3 sequence: CASSQESGSYNEQFF. DNA for the CDR3: TGCGCCAGCAGCCAAGAGAGCGGGTCTTACAATGAGCAGTTCTTC.

This chain connects TRBV24-1 to TRBJ1-5; D call uncertain. The V gene lost 4 bases and the J gene lost 0 bases, with 6 bases spanning the gap. There are 14 residues in the CDR3. From germline, CDR1 is KGHDR and CDR2 SFDVKD. The CDR3 spells CATSEARSNQPQHF. The CDR3 DNA is TGTGCCACCAGTGAAGCGCGTAGCAATCAGCCCCAGCATTTT.

The V gene is TRBV5-6, the J gene TRBJ1-1; D not resolved. Germline CDR1 is SGHDT and CDR2 is YYEEEE. The CDR3 runs to 13 residues. Deletions cut 1 base from V and 4 bases from J, with 8 bases between. The CDR3: CASSLQVGTEAFF. DNA for the CDR3: TGTGCCAGCAGCTTGCAGGTGGGCACTGAAGCTTTCTTT.

The chain uses TRBV5-6 and TRBJ2-1; perhaps TRBD1 as D (7 bases). CDR3 length: 17 amino acids. V lost 4 bases to trimming and J lost 4 bases, with 21 bases between them. Germline assignment: CDR1 SGHDT and CDR2 YYEEEE. CDR3 sequence (DNA): TGTGCCAGCAGCCTCGGACAGGCGGGATTCTTTTACAATGAGCAGTTCTTC. It codes for CASSLGQAGFFYNEQFF.

CDR3 sequence: CASRLWGRGNTGELFF. In DNA form, the CDR3 reads TGTGCCAGCAGGCTCTGGGGGAGGGGGAACACCGGGGAGCTGTTTTTT. The chain recombines TRBV27 with TRBJ2-2, with 7 bases aligning to TRBD2. The CDR3 extends over 16 amino acids. Germline CDR1 is MNHEY and CDR2 is SMNVEV (reference sequence). V dropped 6 bases and J dropped 1; count of bases not matched to a gene: 8.

The chain couples TRBV10-3 to TRBJ2-7; 10 bases are a match to TRBD1. This CDR3 region has 17 residues. The germline gives CDR1 ENHRY, CDR2 SYGVKD. The junction had 12 bases not matched to a gene; V was cut back by 1 base and J by 6 bases. As DNA, the CDR3 is TGTGCCATCAGTGAGTTAGACCCCGGGACAGGGGCGCCCGAGCAGTACTTC. Its protein product is CAISELDPGTGAPEQYF.

In this sample, this clone turned up many times. The chain recombines TRBV24-1 with TRBJ2-3; 8 nucleotides align to TRBD2. With V trimmed by 1 base and J by 5 bases, 4 bases remained unmatched. CDR1 and CDR2 (germline): KGHDR, SFDVKD. This CDR3 has 15 amino acids. The CDR3 region is CATSDLAGEVDTQYF. As DNA, the CDR3 is TGTGCCACCAGTGATTTAGCGGGAGAGGTAGATACGCAGTATTTT.

J is TRBJ1-6 and V is TRBV2; no firm D call. CDR1 and CDR2 from the germline V gene are SNHLY and FYNNEI. Trimming cost V 2 bases and J 1 base, with 9 bases left between them. The CDR3 sequence is 16 residues long. The CDR3, as DNA: TGTGCCAGCAGTGAACAGAGGATATCCTATAATTCACCCCTCCACTTT. Translation: CASSEQRISYNSPLHF.

The genes are TRBV12-5 and TRBJ2-2, with 7 bases that match TRBD2. With 0 bases clipped from V and 2 bases from J, the junction kept 12 bases outside the gene matches. The CDR3 is made up of 19 amino acids. CDR1 is LGHNT, CDR2 FRNRAP, per germline. The CDR3 DNA reads TGTGCTAGTGGTTTGGTACGGGGGGACTTTTCCCCTAACACCGGGGAGCTGTTTTTT. Its translation: CASGLVRGDFSPNTGELFF.

This chain links TRBV30 with TRBJ2-7; TRBD1 might be the D (7 bases). CDR1 is GTSNPN, CDR2 SVGIG, per germline (reference sequence). The CDR3 has 14 residues. Trimming took off 4 bases at V and 1 base at J, with 14 bases between the two ends. The CDR3 coding sequence is TGTGCCTGGATAATCAGGGGGGAATCCTACGAGCAGTACTTC. As protein: CAWIIRGESYEQYF.

This rearrangement joins TRBV6-5 to TRBJ2-1; the match to TRBD2 covers 10 bases. The length of the CDR3 is 15 residues. Trimming removed 0 bases from V and 14 bases from J; junction bases left unmatched: 10. Germline V CDR1 and CDR2: MNHEY, SVGAGI. CDR3 residues: CASSYSSSGGRPKFF. The CDR3 bases are TGTGCCAGCAGTTACTCCTCTAGCGGGGGCCGTCCCAAGTTCTTC.

The gene calls are TRBV14 and TRBJ2-2; the match to TRBD2 covers 8 bases. V gave up 1 base and J gave up 5 bases; unmatched junction bases: 3. There are 15 residues in the CDR3. Germline V gene data show CDR1 as SGHDN and CDR2 as FVKESK. Here the CDR3 DNA reads TGTGCCAGCAGCCAAGTGCGGGGGGTTACCGGGGAGCTGTTTTTT. It translates to CASSQVRGVTGELFF. Variable domain in full (rest from reference TRBV14 and TRBJ2-2): EAGVTQFPSHSVIEKGQTVTLRCDPISGHDNLYWYRRVMGKEIKFLLHFVKESKQDESGMPNNRFLAERTGGTYSTLKVQPAELEDSGVYFCASSQVRGVTGELFFGEGSRLTVL.

The chain joins TRBV5-1 to TRBJ2-5; maybe TRBD1 (5 bases). The ends were cut back, 1 base at V and 5 bases at J, with 12 bases in the middle. The CDR3 is 14 amino acids. The germline V gene has CDR1 SGHRS and CDR2 YFSETQ. CDR3 coding DNA: TGCGCCAGCAGCTTGACAGCAGGGCAGGAGACCCAGTACTTC. This codes for CASSLTAGQETQYF.

The chain uses TRBV7-3 and TRBJ2-2, with 7 bases matching TRBD1. Germline assignment: CDR1 SGHTA and CDR2 FQGTGA. CDR3 length: 18 residues. With 6 bases clipped from V and 3 bases from J, the junction kept 16 bases outside the gene matches. For the CDR3, the DNA is TGTGCCAGCAGTCCCACGAGGGGACAGCATAATCACACCGGGGAGCTGTTTTTT. Translated, it gives CASSPTRGQHNHTGELFF.

The rearrangement uses TRBV28 and TRBJ2-2; 7 bases are a match to TRBD2. This CDR3 region has 19 residues. V shed 7 bases, J shed 0 bases, and the junction held 17 bases outside the gene matches. In germline, CDR1 is MDHEN, CDR2 SYDVKM. CDR3 coding DNA: TGTGCCAGCATAATCGGGCTAGCGGAACCCTCTCCGAACACCGGGGAGCTGTTTTTT. Residues: CASIIGLAEPSPNTGELFF.